These 31 T cell receptor beta chains were sequenced from one sample in a study of identical twins. TCRdb fed the 5' RACE reads into MiXCR, producing one record per CDR3 protein. The sample has hundreds of thousands of distinct CDR3 sequences, 15% to 20% seen once. These data were also reused for a study on T cells expressing NK-cell markers.

Sequenced input: PBMCs. Receptor source: a woman aged 18 to 35 in good health.

V gene TRBV29-1 combines with J gene TRBJ1-5; D not resolved. The CDR3 extends over 13 amino acids. Trimming stripped 4 bases from V and 0 bases from J, with 7 bases between. Germline V gene data show CDR1 as SQVTM and CDR2 as ANQGSEA. The CDR3 spells CSVGQTSNQPQHF. The CDR3 DNA reads TGCAGCGTTGGCCAGACTAGCAATCAGCCCCAGCATTTT.

The rearrangement joins TRBV7-8 to TRBJ1-1, with unresolved D. Between the trimmed V and J ends, which lost 9 bases and 2 bases, there was a span of 13 bases. Germline lookup yields CDR1 SGHVS and CDR2 FQNEAQ. This CDR3 spans 13 amino acids. CDR3 region: CARGPVDNTEAFF. DNA for the CDR3: TGTGCCAGGGGCCCCGTGGACAACACTGAAGCTTTCTTT.

There are a few counts of this clonotype. The chain links TRBV29-1 to TRBJ2-7; no reliable D call. Germline assignment: CDR1 SQVTM and CDR2 ANQGSEA. There are 14 residues in the CDR3. The V and J ends lost 0 bases and 2 bases respectively, with 11 bases between them. The CDR3 bases are TGCAGCGTTGAAGAAATAGGCACCACCTACGAGCAGTACTTC. Its protein is CSVEEIGTTYEQYF.

This clonotype was observed a few times. The chain recombines TRBV12-3 or TRBV12-4 with TRBJ2-1; the match to TRBD1 covers 9 bases. The CDR3 has 14 amino acids. V trimming: 7 bases; J trimming: 3 bases; junction bases outside the gene matches: 4. As DNA, the CDR3 is TGTGCCAGCATTTGGACAGGGGACTACAATGAGCAGTTCTTC. Protein product: CASIWTGDYNEQFF.

The chain recombines TRBV12-3 or TRBV12-4 with TRBJ2-7; TRBD2 matches at 8 bases. The V segment lost 6 bases and the J segment 4 bases; nucleotides outside the gene matches: 8. There are 14 residues in the CDR3. The CDR3 here is CASSPPTGGYEQYF. The CDR3 bases are TGTGCCAGCAGCCCCCCGACGGGAGGGTACGAGCAGTACTTC.

This clonotype was seen a few times. V is TRBV10-2 and J is TRBJ1-6; D not resolved. Trimming left V 8 bases short and J 8 bases short, with 13 bases between. Germline lookup yields CDR1 WSHSY and CDR2 SAAADI. The CDR3 totals 13 residues. The CDR3 sequence: CASHVRVDSPLHF. The CDR3 DNA reads as TGCGCCAGCCACGTCCGGGTAGATTCACCCCTCCACTTT.

This clonotype was detected a few times. The rearrangement uses TRBV10-2 and TRBJ2-7, with D hard to call. The CDR3 totals 14 residues. Trimming took 9 bases from V and 3 from J, leaving 18 bases between them. The germline CDR1 and CDR2 sequences are WSHSY and SAAADI. DNA of the CDR3: TGCGCCAGTCGCGGCGAGCGACCCTACTACGAGCAGTACTTC. Its protein is CASRGERPYYEQYF.

V usage is TRBV4-1 and J usage is TRBJ2-5; TRBD2 might be the D (7 bases). Germline loops: CDR1 MGHRA, CDR2 YSYEKL. CDR3 length: 15 amino acids. The ends were cut back, 5 bases at V and 5 bases at J, with 18 bases in the middle. CDR3 coding DNA: TGCGCCAGCAGCGGGAGGGGGGGGAATTGGGAGACCCAGTACTTC. Amino acid sequence: CASSGRGGNWETQYF.

This clonotype was seen a few times. The chain carries TRBV5-4 and TRBJ2-7; tentatively, D is TRBD1 (5 bases). V was clipped by 4 bases and J by 1 base, with 9 bases between them. Germline V lookup: CDR1 SGHNT, CDR2 YYREEE (reference sequence). CDR3 length: 13 amino acids. CDR3 protein: CASSTGQSYEQYF. In nucleotides, the CDR3 is TGTGCCAGCAGCACCGGACAATCCTACGAGCAGTACTTC.

The chain combines TRBV9 with TRBJ2-7; TRBD2 matches at 9 bases. Germline CDR1 and CDR2: SGDLS and YYNGEE. V dropped 0 bases and J dropped 0; count of bases not matched to a gene: 4. The length of the CDR3 is 16 residues. CDR3 bases: TGTGCCAGCAGCGTAGATGGGACTAGCCGCTCCTACGAGCAGTACTTC. It translates to CASSVDGTSRSYEQYF.

This clonotype was found a few times. This chain joins TRBV6-5 and TRBJ2-2, with TRBD2 identical over 12 bases. Germline CDR1 MNHEY, CDR2 SVGAGI. The CDR3 is 18 residues long. The trim removed 2 bases at V and 7 bases at J, leaving 11 bases unmatched. The CDR3 here is CASSYLASGGALVGELFF. The CDR3 DNA sequence: TGTGCCAGCAGTTACCTGGCTAGCGGGGGGGCTTTGGTCGGGGAGCTGTTTTTT.

The rearrangement joins TRBV7-6 to TRBJ2-1; no definite D call. This CDR3 comprises 15 residues. The germline gives CDR1 SGHVS, CDR2 FNYEAQ. Trimming shortened V by 5 bases and J by 0 bases, and 11 bases separated the two germline ends. CDR3 DNA: TGTGCCAGCAGCCCAAAGGGCTTCTCCTACAATGAGCAGTTCTTC. This codes for CASSPKGFSYNEQFF.

V gene TRBV2 combines with J gene TRBJ2-1, with 10 bases aligning to TRBD2. CDR3 length: 15 amino acids. Germline CDR1 is SNHLY and CDR2 is FYNNEI. V shed 0 bases, J shed 7 bases, and the junction held 3 bases outside the gene matches. CDR3 in DNA: TGTGCCAGCAGTGAAGCAGCGGGGGGGCCGAATGAGCAGTTCTTC. It yields the protein CASSEAAGGPNEQFF.

V gene TRBV3-1 combines with J gene TRBJ2-5, with 10 bases lining up with TRBD2. The V gene's germline CDR1 is LGHDT and CDR2 YNNKEL (reference sequence). Trimming took 0 bases from V and 5 from J; bases not matched to a gene: 12. CDR3 size: 18 residues. The DNA for the CDR3 is TGTGCCAGCAGCCAAGAGTTGGATTTACTAGCGGGGTTGGAGACCCAGTACTTC. It is translated as CASSQELDLLAGLETQYF.

The rearrangement uses TRBV20-1 and TRBJ1-4; TRBD1 aligns across 8 bases. J was trimmed by 8 bases and V by 4 bases; bases with no gene match: 6. CDR1 DFQATT and CDR2 SNEGSKA come from the germline V gene (reference sequence). CDR3 size: 13 residues. DNA of the CDR3: TGCAGTGCTATAGGACAGGGACGGGAAAAACTGTTTTTT. Translated, it gives CSAIGQGREKLFF.

At least ten counts were recorded for this clonotype. V and J are TRBV20-1 and TRBJ2-1; D is undetermined. Looked up from germline, CDR1 is DFQATT and CDR2 is SNEGSKA (reference sequence). The V and J ends lost 2 bases and 2 bases respectively, with 7 bases between them. The CDR3 has 13 amino acids. The CDR3 nucleotides are TGCAGTGCTAGACTAGGCCCCTACAATGAGCAGTTCTTC. Encoded protein: CSARLGPYNEQFF.

This clonotype was observed a single time. V and J are TRBV2 and TRBJ1-1; the match to TRBD1 covers 7 bases. With V trimmed by 1 base and J by 0 bases, 2 bases remained unmatched. The germline gives CDR1 SNHLY, CDR2 FYNNEI. This CDR3 is 15 amino acids long. CDR3 loop: CASSEGQGLNTEAFF. CDR3 nucleotide sequence: TGTGCCAGCAGTGAAGGACAGGGCCTGAACACTGAAGCTTTCTTT.

The chain links TRBV10-3 to TRBJ2-1, with 12 bases that match TRBD2. The CDR3 sequence is 15 residues long. Germline trimming cut 7 bases from V and 7 bases from J; bases unmatched to any gene: 8. Germline V lookup: CDR1 ENHRY, CDR2 SYGVKD. This CDR3 reads CAIMPSGGAKNEQFF. As DNA, the CDR3 is TGTGCCATCATGCCTAGCGGGGGGGCGAAGAATGAGCAGTTCTTC.

This clonotype was picked up a small number of times. The J gene is TRBJ1-4, the V gene TRBV12-3 or TRBV12-4, with D unresolved. The CDR3 has 11 amino acids. With 6 bases removed from V and 7 bases from J, the gap between germline ends came to 6 bases. Here the CDR3 reads CASSSSEKLFF. For the CDR3, the DNA is TGTGCCAGCAGCTCGAGTGAAAAACTGTTTTTT.

This chain links TRBV5-6 with TRBJ2-1; D possibly corresponds to TRBD1 (5 bases). V shed 0 bases and J shed 7 bases, with 11 bases lying between them. Looked up from germline, CDR1 is SGHDT and CDR2 is YYEEEE. This CDR3 spans 14 amino acids. CDR3 sequence (DNA): TGTGCCAGCAGCTTGGTAGGGGCTGGAAATGAGCAGTTCTTC. Its translation: CASSLVGAGNEQFF. Drawing the rest from reference TRBV5-6 and TRBJ2-1, the complete variable domain is DAGVTQSPTHLIKTRGQQVTLRCSPKSGHDTVSWYQQALGQGPQFIFQYYEEEERQRGNFPDRFSGHQFPNYSSELNVNALLLGDSALYLCASSLVGAGNEQFFGPGTRLTVL.

The V and J genes are TRBV6-1 and TRBJ2-1; TRBD2 matches at 12 bases. Germline loops: CDR1 MNHNS, CDR2 SASEGT. J gave up 6 bases and V 7 bases, and 4 bases lay outside the gene matches. There are 14 residues in the CDR3. The CDR3 region has the DNA TGTGCCAGCAAGACTAGCGGGAGAGTCAATGAGCAGTTCTTC. It specifies CASKTSGRVNEQFF.

The V call is TRBV12-3 or TRBV12-4, the J call TRBJ2-3, with D perhaps TRBD2 (6 bases). The V and J ends lost 7 bases and 6 bases respectively, with 17 bases between them. The CDR3 is made up of 14 amino acids. CDR3 in DNA: TGTGCCAGCACCTCACCCGGCGGGGAGGATACGCAGTATTTT. It yields the protein CASTSPGGEDTQYF.

This clonotype was seen ten or more times. The rearrangement joins TRBV5-6 to TRBJ2-1; 14 bases align to TRBD2. Germline lookup yields CDR1 SGHDT and CDR2 YYEEEE. This CDR3 is built from 17 residues. The V and J ends lost 4 bases and 4 bases, in that order; junction bases with no gene match: 7. CDR3 amino acids: CASSGGGLAGGYNEQFF. The CDR3 nucleotides are TGTGCCAGCAGCGGCGGCGGACTAGCGGGGGGATACAATGAGCAGTTCTTC.

At least ten counts were recorded for this clonotype. The V gene is TRBV6-5, the J gene TRBJ1-2, with unresolved D. This CDR3 spans 12 amino acids. V lost 10 bases and J lost 4, with 13 bases in between. Germline V gene lookup returns CDR1 MNHEY and CDR2 SVGAGI. CDR3 DNA sequence: TGTGCCACCTCACCGGGCCCCTATGGCTACACCTTC. Protein: CATSPGPYGYTF.

V is TRBV6-1 and J is TRBJ1-2, with D unresolved. Germline V CDR1 and CDR2: MNHNS, SASEGT. Between the trimmed V and J ends, which lost 2 bases and 3 bases, there was a span of 4 bases. This CDR3 spans 12 amino acids. CDR3: CASSEPYYGYTF. The CDR3 DNA reads TGTGCCAGCAGTGAACCGTACTATGGCTACACCTTC.

In nucleotides, the CDR3 is TGTGCCAGTAGTATCCGGACCTTCACAGATACGCAGTATTTT. This codes for CASSIRTFTDTQYF. The V and J genes are TRBV19 and TRBJ2-3, with D hard to call. Trimming shortened V by 3 bases and J by 2 bases, and 9 bases separated the two germline ends. This CDR3 spans 14 amino acids. Germline V gene data show CDR1 as LNHDA and CDR2 as SQIVND (reference sequence). Full variable domain (rest looked up from reference TRBV19 and TRBJ2-3): DGGITQSPKYLFRKEGQNVTLSCEQNLNHDAMYWYRQDPGQGLRLIYYSQIVNDFQKGDIAEGYSVSREKKESFPLTVTSAQKNPTAFYLCASSIRTFTDTQYFGPGTRLTVL.

This clonotype was recorded a few times. The genes are TRBV7-2 and TRBJ2-7; possible D gene TRBD2, 6 bases. This CDR3 region has 15 residues. V dropped 5 bases and J dropped 2 bases, with 16 bases sitting between them. Germline V lookup: CDR1 SGHTA, CDR2 FQGNSA. The DNA of the CDR3 is TGTGCCAGCAGCCCCGCCTCCCAGCGGGCCTACGAGCAGTACTTC. Amino acids: CASSPASQRAYEQYF.

In its sample, this clonotype was seen a few times. CDR3 in DNA: TGCGCCAGCCACTTCGGGCAGGGTGGAGAGACCCAGTACTTC. Translating it yields CASHFGQGGETQYF. J is TRBJ2-5 and V is TRBV5-1; D perhaps matches TRBD1 (5 bases). Germline values: CDR1 SGHRS, CDR2 YFSETQ. Deletions cut 7 bases from V and 4 bases from J, with 17 bases between. The CDR3 is made up of 14 amino acids.

The chain recombines TRBV5-1 with TRBJ2-1; tentative D call: TRBD2 (5 bases). The germline V and J ends were trimmed by 7 bases and 8 bases, with 13 bases remaining between them. This CDR3 spans 12 amino acids. Germline V gives CDR1 SGHRS, CDR2 YFSETQ. The CDR3 spells CASRAASDEQFF. The CDR3 nucleotides are TGCGCCAGCCGAGCGGCCAGCGATGAGCAGTTCTTC.

There are a few counts of this clonotype. The chain carries TRBV5-1 and TRBJ1-1; 8 bases are a match to TRBD1. The V gene's germline CDR1 is SGHRS and CDR2 YFSETQ. The CDR3 has 15 residues. Trimming at V came to 3 bases and at J to 4 bases, leaving 8 bases not matched to a gene. The CDR3 sequence: CASSWDRLLGTEAFF. CDR3 DNA sequence: TGCGCCAGCAGCTGGGACAGGTTGCTGGGCACTGAAGCTTTCTTT.

The chain links TRBV11-2 to TRBJ2-1, with D possibly TRBD2 on 5 matching bases. The CDR3 spans 15 residues. V was shortened by 2 bases and J by 8 bases, with 16 bases between the two germline ends. Germline V gene data show CDR1 as SGHAT and CDR2 as FQNNGV. The CDR3 is CASSLRSGISDEQFF. The CDR3 DNA is TGTGCCAGCAGCTTAAGGTCCGGGATCAGCGATGAGCAGTTCTTC.